This TCR beta chain was obtained from a study of sequential checkpoint blockade in melanoma. For the study at large: Both treatment sequences were followed by maintenance nivolumab.

Per germline, CDR1 SEHNR and CDR2 FQNEAQ (reference sequence). After removal of 2 bases from V and 7 bases from J, the junction contained 11 bases not matched to a gene. The CDR3 is made up of 17 amino acids. Sequencing used immunoSEQ multiplex PCR; TCRdb keeps in-frame clones, though not all of them. Here the sample spans about 35,000 clones, 80% to 90% being singletons. Indicated treatment: randomized to nivolumab then ipilimumab (arm A) or the reverse (arm B). The J gene is TRBJ2-1, the V gene TRBV7-9; 10 bases are a match to TRBD1. Specimen: CD8+ T cells sorted from blood (inferred from file names), collected from a patient given nivolumab and ipilimumab in sequence. This TCR was sampled from a human donor with melanoma. The CDR3, as DNA: TGTGCCAGCAGCTTACTAGGGGGGGACAGGGGTATTAATGAGCAGTTCTTC. As protein: CASSLLGGDRGINEQFF. The complete variable domain, with remaining parts taken from reference TRBV7-9 and TRBJ2-1, reads DTGVSQNPRHKITKRGQNVTFRCDPISEHNRLYWYRQTLGQGPEFLTYFQNEAQLEKSRLLSDRFSAERPKGSFSTLEIQRTEQGDSAMYLCASSLLGGDRGINEQFFGPGTRLTVL.